A single sample is the source of the 29 T cell receptor beta chains below, sequenced in a study of T-cell memory formation after mild COVID-19. TCRdb redid the calling of the 5' RACE reads with MiXCR, one entry per CDR3 protein. The sample gives about 190,000 distinct CDR3 sequences, 10% to 13% of which show up once; approximately 3% is in the top ten. The specimen was PBMCs or a T cell subset sorted from them (not recorded which). All receptors derive from a man between 18 and 35 years old who had mild COVID-19 (a few samples of this study predate the infection). Cell type and time point are not known.

This clonotype came up once. The rearrangement uses TRBV27 and TRBJ1-4, with 7 bases aligning to TRBD1. The V segment lost 5 bases and the J segment 5 bases; nucleotides outside the gene matches: 2. This CDR3 spans 13 amino acids. Germline CDR1 and CDR2: MNHEY and SMNVEV (reference sequence). In DNA, the CDR3 is TGTGCCAGCAGTCCCAGGGGGAATGAAAAACTGTTTTTT. Translating it yields CASSPRGNEKLFF.

This clonotype was recorded a few times. The chain employs TRBV7-9 and TRBJ1-2; 8 bases are shared with TRBD1. V gave up 7 bases and J gave up 9 bases; unmatched junction bases: 7. This CDR3 comprises 12 residues. Germline V gives CDR1 SEHNR, CDR2 FQNEAQ (reference sequence). CDR3 sequence reads: CASKDRETSYTF. The CDR3 region has the DNA TGTGCCAGCAAGGACAGGGAGACGAGCTACACCTTC.

This clonotype was seen more than once but under ten times. Here the CDR3 reads CASSQEAGGGMGSGANVLTF. CDR3 DNA sequence: TGCGCCAGCAGCCAAGAAGCAGGAGGGGGGATGGGCTCTGGGGCCAACGTCCTGACTTTC. V usage is TRBV4-3 and J usage is TRBJ2-6, with D perhaps TRBD1 or TRBD2 (6 bases each). The ends were cut back, 0 bases at V and 0 bases at J, with 18 bases in the middle. Germline assignment: CDR1 LGHNA and CDR2 YSLEER. This CDR3 region has 20 residues.

This clonotype occurred a few times. The chain links TRBV24-1 to TRBJ2-1; D might be TRBD1 or TRBD2, each matching 5 bases. Trimming shortened V by 4 bases and J by 0 bases, and 12 bases separated the two germline ends. CDR1 is KGHDR, CDR2 SFDVKD, per germline. The CDR3 is made up of 16 amino acids. The CDR3, as DNA: TGTGCCACCAGTGAGACCGGGACCGTCTCCTACAATGAGCAGTTCTTC. Its translation: CATSETGTVSYNEQFF.

This clonotype has a handful of counts. This chain connects TRBV29-1 to TRBJ2-7; no definite D call. The CDR3 extends over 11 amino acids. V shed 7 bases and J shed 7 bases, with 14 bases lying between them. The V gene's germline CDR1 is SQVTM and CDR2 ANQGSEA. CDR3 in amino acids: CSGWTPREQYF. CDR3 coding DNA: TGCAGCGGATGGACCCCTCGGGAGCAGTACTTC.

This chain uses TRBV7-2 with TRBJ2-3, with D perhaps assigned TRBD1 or TRBD2 (5 bases each). V gave up 5 bases and J gave up 11 bases, with 20 bases separating them. In germline, CDR1 is SGHTA, CDR2 FQGNSA. CDR3 length: 14 amino acids. This chain's CDR3 is CASSPAPNGAVQYF. As DNA, the CDR3 is TGTGCCAGCAGCCCTGCCCCCAACGGGGCGGTGCAGTATTTT.

The gene calls are TRBV7-8 and TRBJ1-1; 10 bases line up with TRBD1. The trim removed 6 bases at V and 1 base at J, leaving 8 bases unmatched. The CDR3 consists of 16 residues. Germline V gene data show CDR1 as SGHVS and CDR2 as FQNEAQ. The CDR3 DNA reads TGTGCCAGCAGTATGAGACAGGGGGCGAAGAACACTGAAGCTTTCTTT. Encoded protein: CASSMRQGAKNTEAFF.

The chain carries TRBV7-2 and TRBJ1-1; D uncertain. This CDR3 spans 15 amino acids. Germline CDR1 SGHTA, CDR2 FQGNSA. V lost 4 bases and J 0 bases, leaving 12 bases between the germline ends. CDR3 sequence reads: CASSWARNLNTEAFF. The CDR3, as DNA: TGTGCCAGCAGCTGGGCCCGAAATTTGAACACTGAAGCTTTCTTT.

The chain uses TRBV6-5 and TRBJ2-3, with D unresolved. The CDR3 is 14 residues long. In germline, CDR1 is MNHEY, CDR2 SVGAGI. V shed 5 bases and J shed 0 bases, with 9 bases lying between them. The DNA of the CDR3 is TGTGCCAGCAGTGCCAGAGACAGCACAGATACGCAGTATTTT. Amino acids: CASSARDSTDTQYF.

This clonotype was detected a few times. The rearrangement joins TRBV7-2 to TRBJ2-1; D gene uncertain. Germline values: CDR1 SGHTA, CDR2 FQGNSA. The CDR3 loop spans 13 amino acids. V lost 2 bases, J lost 4 bases, and 6 bases lay in between. CDR3 region: CASSLSPYNEQFF. The CDR3 DNA reads as TGTGCCAGCAGCTTATCTCCTTACAATGAGCAGTTCTTC. The full variable domain, rest sourced from reference TRBV7-2 and TRBJ2-1, is GAGVSQSPSNKVTEKGKDVELRCDPISGHTALYWYRQSLGQGLEFLIYFQGNSAPDKSGLPSDRFSAERTGGSVSTLTIQRTQQEDSAVYLCASSLSPYNEQFFGPGTRLTVL.

This chain links TRBV20-1 with TRBJ1-1; D perhaps matches TRBD1 (5 bases). Per the germline V gene, CDR1 is DFQATT and CDR2 is SNEGSKA (reference sequence). V was pared by 8 bases and J by 2 bases, with 9 bases between. The CDR3 contains 11 residues. The CDR3 coding sequence is TGCAGTCCCGGGGGAAACACTGAAGCTTTCTTT. Encoded protein: CSPGGNTEAFF.

The gene calls are TRBV6-5 and TRBJ1-3; D gene uncertain. The CDR3 runs 14 residues. Per the germline V gene, CDR1 is MNHEY and CDR2 is SVGAGI. The V and J ends lost 7 bases and 0 bases respectively, with 10 bases between them. The CDR3 is CASKGRSSGNTIYF. The CDR3 nucleotides read TGTGCCAGCAAAGGACGGTCCTCTGGAAACACCATATATTTT.

This clonotype was detected many times. The chain employs TRBV12-3 or TRBV12-4 and TRBJ2-7, with D tentatively TRBD1 (6 bases). The CDR3 totals 14 residues. V was clipped by 6 bases and J by 2 bases, with 14 bases between them. CDR3 residues: CASRKDSWTYEQYF. The CDR3 DNA reads TGTGCCAGCAGGAAGGACAGCTGGACCTACGAGCAGTACTTC.

To note about this clonotype: One end of the junction varies from germline; a read error may be responsible. The V call is TRBV7-7, the J call TRBJ2-2, with 9 positions matching TRBD2. The germline V gene has CDR1 SSHAT and CDR2 FNYEAQ (reference sequence). The CDR3 is made up of 13 amino acids. CDR3 DNA: TGTGCCAGCACCTCGGGCGGGGGGGCTACTTTGGTTTTT. It is translated as CASTSGGGATLVF. Variable domain in full (rest from reference TRBV7-7 and TRBJ2-2): GAGVSQSPRYKVTKRGQDVTLRCDPISSHATLYWYQQALGQGPEFLTYFNYEAQPDKSGLPSDRFSAERPEGSISTLTIQRTEQRDSAMYRCASTSGGGATLVFGEGSRLTVL.

This clonotype appeared many times. The chain is built from TRBV4-3 and TRBJ1-1; D is possibly TRBD1 (6 bases). Germline V lookup: CDR1 LGHNA, CDR2 YSLEER. This CDR3 is built from 14 residues. Trimming left V 5 bases short and J 4 bases short, with 14 bases between. The CDR3 reads CASSSLGGTTEAFF. In DNA, the CDR3 is TGCGCCAGCAGCTCTCTGGGGGGCACCACTGAAGCTTTCTTT.

This clonotype appeared a few times. V usage is TRBV4-1 and J usage is TRBJ2-5, with 12 bases lining up with TRBD2. This CDR3 comprises 16 residues. V shed 1 base and J 0 bases; nucleotides not matched to a gene: 0. Germline loops: CDR1 MGHRA, CDR2 YSYEKL. The CDR3 spells CASSQGLAGDQETQYF. The CDR3 DNA reads TGCGCCAGCAGCCAAGGACTAGCGGGGGACCAAGAGACCCAGTACTTC.

The chain recombines TRBV6-2 or TRBV6-3 with TRBJ2-7; 9 bases match TRBD1. The V gene's germline CDR1 is MNHEY and CDR2 SVGEGT. The ends lost 6 bases at V and 5 bases at J; junction bases unmatched: 5. The CDR3 sequence is 13 residues long. CDR3 in amino acids: CASRPRTGDEQYV. CDR3 sequence (DNA): TGTGCCAGCAGGCCTCGGACAGGGGACGAGCAGTACGTC.

This clonotype was seen ten or more times. The V call is TRBV2, the J call TRBJ2-5; weak D call: TRBD1 (6 bases). The CDR3 runs to 12 residues. V lost 6 bases and J 5 bases, leaving 10 bases between the germline ends. Germline lookup yields CDR1 SNHLY and CDR2 FYNNEI. CDR3 sequence: CASRGQFETQYF. DNA of the CDR3: TGTGCCAGCAGAGGACAGTTCGAGACCCAGTACTTC. Complete variable domain (other parts from reference TRBV2 and TRBJ2-5): EPEVTQTPSHQVTQMGQEVILRCVPISNHLYFYWYRQILGQKVEFLVSFYNNEISEKSEIFDDQFSVERPDGSNFTLKIRSTKLEDSAMYFCASRGQFETQYFGPGTRLLVL.

This clonotype showed up many times. The chain has TRBV7-2 and TRBJ2-3, with 11 bases identical to TRBD2. The CDR3 runs 16 residues. V lost 2 bases to trimming and J lost 2 bases; unmatched junction nucleotides: 3. Germline CDR1 is SGHTA and CDR2 is FQGNSA. CDR3 loop: CASSLRLAGSTDTQYF. The CDR3 DNA reads as TGTGCCAGCAGCTTAAGACTAGCGGGGTCCACAGATACGCAGTATTTT.

This clonotype was observed a few times. The chain is built from TRBV7-2 and TRBJ2-1, with D hard to call. Between the trimmed V and J ends, which lost 5 bases and 0 bases, there was a span of 8 bases. Germline V gives CDR1 SGHTA, CDR2 FQGNSA. This CDR3 is built from 14 residues. The CDR3 DNA reads TGTGCCAGCAGCGCACAAAGCTCCTACAATGAGCAGTTCTTC. Protein sequence: CASSAQSSYNEQFF.

This clonotype was recorded many times. The chain has TRBV28 and TRBJ1-1; TRBD1 matches 7 bases. The V segment lost 2 bases and the J segment 5 bases; nucleotides outside the gene matches: 5. The CDR3 extends over 14 amino acids. Per germline, CDR1 MDHEN and CDR2 SYDVKM. CDR3 sequence reads: CASSLRQGWTEAFF. The CDR3 bases are TGTGCCAGCAGTTTACGACAGGGTTGGACTGAAGCTTTCTTT.

This chain uses TRBV19 with TRBJ2-7; 8 bases fit TRBD1. The V gene end was trimmed by 10 bases and the J gene end by 0 bases; junction bases not matched to a gene: 8. Germline V gene lookup returns CDR1 LNHDA and CDR2 SQIVND (reference sequence). This CDR3 is built from 14 residues. The DNA for the CDR3 is TGTGCCACCCCGAAGGACAGGGACTCCTACGAGCAGTACGTC. Its translation: CATPKDRDSYEQYV.

The table lists this clonotype with a few counts. This rearrangement joins TRBV18 to TRBJ2-2; TRBD1 agrees at 8 bases. Germline CDR1 KGHSH, CDR2 LQKENI. This CDR3 spans 16 amino acids. The trim removed 4 bases at V and 2 bases at J, leaving 6 bases unmatched. The CDR3 loop is CASSLLTGANTGELFF. DNA for the CDR3: TGTGCCAGCTCACTCCTGACAGGGGCTAACACCGGGGAGCTGTTTTTT.

There are a few counts of this clonotype. V usage is TRBV5-4 and J usage is TRBJ2-3; D is uncertain. The CDR3 runs 16 residues. V lost 4 bases to trimming and J lost 0 bases, with 15 bases between them. Germline CDR1 SGHNT, CDR2 YYREEE (reference sequence). The CDR3 DNA follows: TGTGCCAGCAGCGTGGTGCCGTACTTAAGCACAGATACGCAGTATTTT. Translating it yields CASSVVPYLSTDTQYF.

The chain carries TRBV20-1 and TRBJ2-5; 9 positions agree with TRBD2. Germline loops: CDR1 DFQATT, CDR2 SNEGSKA (reference sequence). CDR3 length: 14 residues. V lost 3 bases, J lost 5 bases, and 7 bases stayed unmatched. The CDR3 nucleotides read TGCAGTGCTAGCCTGCGCGGGGGGGGTGAGACCCAGTACTTC. The encoded protein is CSASLRGGGETQYF.

This chain links TRBV5-5 with TRBJ1-6, with TRBD1 matching over 7 bases. Germline-derived CDR1 and CDR2 are SGHKS and YYEKEE (reference sequence). Trimming cost V 4 bases and J 7 bases; bases outside gene matches: 11. There are 16 residues in the CDR3. The CDR3 bases are TGTGCCAGCAGCCCCCCCCCGACAGGGAAGAATTCACCCCTCCACTTT. Amino acids: CASSPPPTGKNSPLHF.

This clonotype was observed at least ten times. This rearrangement joins TRBV7-9 to TRBJ1-5, with 7 bases aligning to TRBD1. In germline, CDR1 is SEHNR, CDR2 FQNEAQ (reference sequence). V was pared by 3 bases and J by 5 bases, with 1 base of the junction left unmatched. The CDR3 has 13 amino acids. CDR3 residues: CASSFQGDQPQHF. The CDR3 DNA reads as TGTGCCAGCAGCTTCCAGGGGGATCAGCCCCAGCATTTT.

In this sample, this clonotype turned up many times. The V gene is TRBV5-1, the J gene TRBJ1-2; tentatively, D is TRBD1 (5 bases). This CDR3 is built from 13 residues. Germline CDR1 SGHRS, CDR2 YFSETQ. V was trimmed by 3 bases and J by 3 bases, leaving 9 bases between them. The CDR3, as DNA: TGCGCCAGCAGCTATGACAGAGACTATGGCTACACCTTC. It codes for CASSYDRDYGYTF.

This clonotype was observed a handful of times. The rearrangement links TRBV7-8 to TRBJ2-3; TRBD2 agrees at 14 bases. After removal of 5 bases from V and 3 bases from J, the junction contained 13 bases not matched to a gene. CDR1 is SGHVS, CDR2 FQNEAQ, per germline. This CDR3 spans 19 amino acids. The CDR3 bases are TGTGCCAGCAGCACCGGACTAGCGGGGGGCCCTAAGGAGACAGATACGCAGTATTTT. It is translated as CASSTGLAGGPKETDTQYF.